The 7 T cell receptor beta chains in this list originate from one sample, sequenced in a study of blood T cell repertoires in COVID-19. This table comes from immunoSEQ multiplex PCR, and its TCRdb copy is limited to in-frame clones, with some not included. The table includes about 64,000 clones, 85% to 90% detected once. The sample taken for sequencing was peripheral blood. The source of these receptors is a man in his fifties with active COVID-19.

CDR3 amino acids: CASSRGLAGSTDTQYF. The CDR3 coding sequence is TGTGCCAGCAGCCGGGGACTAGCGGGTAGCACAGATACGCAGTATTTT. The gene calls are TRBV7-9 and TRBJ2-3; TRBD2 agrees at 12 bases. The junction had 3 bases not matched to a gene; V was cut back by 5 bases and J by 0 bases. Germline V gene sequence: CDR1 SEHNR, CDR2 FQNEAQ (reference sequence). The CDR3 is made up of 16 amino acids. The variable domain in full, completed from reference TRBV7-9 and TRBJ2-3, reads DTGVSQNPRHKITKRGQNVTFRCDPISEHNRLYWYRQTLGQGPEFLTYFQNEAQLEKSRLLSDRFSAERPKGSFSTLEIQRTEQGDSAMYLCASSRGLAGSTDTQYFGPGTRLTVL.

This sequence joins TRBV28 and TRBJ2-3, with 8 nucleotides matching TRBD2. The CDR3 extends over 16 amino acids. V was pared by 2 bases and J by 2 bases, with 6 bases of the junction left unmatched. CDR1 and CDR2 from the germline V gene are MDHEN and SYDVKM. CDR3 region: CASSLGAGADTDTQYF. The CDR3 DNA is TGTGCCAGCAGTTTAGGAGCGGGAGCCGACACAGATACGCAGTATTTT.

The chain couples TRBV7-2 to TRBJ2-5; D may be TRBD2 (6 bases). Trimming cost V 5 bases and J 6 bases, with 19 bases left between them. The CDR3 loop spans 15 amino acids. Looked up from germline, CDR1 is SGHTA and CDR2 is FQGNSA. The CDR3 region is CASSPFSGAVQTQYF. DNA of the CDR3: TGTGCCAGCAGCCCTTTTTCGGGAGCCGTACAGACCCAGTACTTC.

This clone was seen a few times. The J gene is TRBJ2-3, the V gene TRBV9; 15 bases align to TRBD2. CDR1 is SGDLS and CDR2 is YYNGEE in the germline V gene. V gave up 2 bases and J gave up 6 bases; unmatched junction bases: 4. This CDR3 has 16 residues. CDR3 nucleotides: TGTGCCAGCAGCGTTGGGACTAGCGGGAGGTGGGATACGCAGTATTTT. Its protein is CASSVGTSGRWDTQYF.

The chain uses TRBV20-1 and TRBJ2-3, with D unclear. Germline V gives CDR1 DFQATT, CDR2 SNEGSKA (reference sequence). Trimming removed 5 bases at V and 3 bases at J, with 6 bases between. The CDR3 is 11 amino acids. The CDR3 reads CSAPLTDTQYF. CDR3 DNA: TGCAGTGCTCCCCTTACAGATACGCAGTATTTT.

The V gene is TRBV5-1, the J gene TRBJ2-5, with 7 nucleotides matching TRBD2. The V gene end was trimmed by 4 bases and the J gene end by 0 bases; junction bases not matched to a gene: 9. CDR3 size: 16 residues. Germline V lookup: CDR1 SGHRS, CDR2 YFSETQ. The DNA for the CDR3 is TGCGCCAGCAGCCCGGGGGGTGAGAGCCACCAAGAGACCCAGTACTTC. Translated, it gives CASSPGGESHQETQYF.

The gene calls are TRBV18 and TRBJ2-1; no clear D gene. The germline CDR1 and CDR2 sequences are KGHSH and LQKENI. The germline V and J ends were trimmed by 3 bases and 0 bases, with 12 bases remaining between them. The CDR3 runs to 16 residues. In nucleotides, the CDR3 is TGTGCCAGCTCACCCCTCTCTATGATCTCCTACAATGAGCAGTTCTTC. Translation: CASSPLSMISYNEQFF.